This T cell receptor (beta chain) comes out of a study of siplizumab effects on memory and regulatory T cells (dated by TCRdb to the late 2010s). Concerning the study at large: Across eight responder-stimulator pairs, mixed lymphocyte reactions were run as pairs, about 1 with siplizumab at roughly 1 ug/mL and about 1 without drug. The study looked at the effect of siplizumab, an anti-CD2 antibody, on alloreactive T-cell subsets in allogeneic mixed lymphocyte reactions made from human PBMCs.

For 5 to 7 days, cells in the mixed lymphocyte reaction were kept in coculture at 37 degrees C. Responder PBMCs were labelled with CFSE and stimulator PBMCs with Violet Dye, then combined at a 1:1 ratio. Sorted unstimulated T cells and proliferating T cells recovered from mixed lymphocyte reactions underwent TCRbeta CDR3 sequencing. Fresh whole blood from fewer than 11 HLA-typed healthy donors was used as the source from which PBMCs were isolated. For TCR sequencing, responder T cells that had proliferated and were CFSE-low were FACS-sorted once the mixed lymphocyte reaction was over. Paper-wide results and their limitations: Whether proliferating Tregs from siplizumab cultures actually had suppressive function was not functionally confirmed. Unstimulated naive T cells appeared to be more diverse than memory T cells, and naive cells seemed to make a substantial contribution to the alloresponse. Sequences below about 10^-5 frequency were poorly captured, so only a minor fraction of alloreactive clones could be mapped to unstimulated subsets. A naive or memory phenotype could not be assigned to roughly 80-97% of proliferating CD4+ or CD8+ clones. The cumulative frequency of alloreactive sequences traceable to unstimulated CD4+ memory T cells was significantly reduced by siplizumab. In reactions with siplizumab, an average of approximately 69% of mappable alloreactive CD4+ clones were Treg-derived, compared with roughly 26% in control reactions.

Library method: the immunoSEQ multiplex PCR assay. Each sample had roughly 90,000 TCR templates assayed by the deep sequencing platform. Genomic DNA extracted from sorted T cells was used for TCRbeta CDR3 sequencing. The study's processing was this. The R programming language was used for clonal analysis of TCRbeta CDR3 data. Alloreactive CD4+ and CD8+ clones were identified by comparing unstimulated samples to CFSE-low samples taken after the reaction. Alloreactive CD4+ clones were assigned to regulatory or non-regulatory origin by matching sequences to sorted unstimulated Treg and non-Treg repertoires. TCRdb's version of the immuneACCESS table is confined to in-frame rearrangements and falls short of the full clone set. An unresolved V gene accounts for under half of the shortfall where checked; the remainder is of unknown origin. The V and J calls and clone size are taken from that table; D and trimming were inferred from the DNA. This sample has 9,500 to 11,000 clones in its table, and over 40% of those were observed once. About 11% of the sample lies in the top ten.

Comment on this clone: Its antigen is currently not known. No per-base quality is available; no much larger clone lies one base away.

The germline ends are 17 bases apart after V is trimmed by 2 bases and J by 13 bases. From the cysteine through the phenylalanine, the CDR3 covers 13 amino acids. The retained sequence is limited to the CDR3, 39 bases, with the frame set at the first base. CDR1 is given as SQVTM and CDR2 as ANQGSEA, both from the germline V gene. This TCR came from a human donor in good health; the cells came from an allogeneic mixed lymphocyte reaction. Sample: CFSE-low (dividing) CD8+ T cells sorted from an allogeneic mixed lymphocyte reaction. The chain was built from TRBV29-1 and TRBJ2-2; D gene: possibly TRBD2, on 5 matching bases. The CDR3 here reads CSVEFRGSRGLFF. The DNA sequence is as follows: TGCAGCGTTGAATTTCGAGGCAGCCGGGGGCTGTTTTTT.